These 21 T cell receptor beta chains share one sample of origin, sequenced in a study of shared clonotypes between healthy human individuals (dated by TCRdb to the early 2020s). CD8 naive samples were CD45RO-negative cells positively selected for CCR7, giving a CD45RA+CCR7+ population that excluded TemRA cells. Library generation was performed with the immunoSEQ multiplex PCR assay. TCRdb obtained this table from immuneACCESS and retained in-frame rearrangements with V and J assigned. These tables miss some clones; where compared with another copy, unresolved V genes account for less than half of the shortfall, and the remainder is unexplained. The sample table contains some 1,900,000 clones; only one count was recorded for about 95% of them. 0.95% to 1.5% of the sample comes from the top ten. Sequenced input: naive CD8+ T cells sorted from blood. The sample's cell subset or site label, decoded: CD45RA+CCR7+. The receptors come from a man aged 18 to 29 in good health.

With regard to this clone: Other DNA sequences of this sample code for an identical CDR3. The V call is TRBV6-6, the J call TRBJ2-5, with D uncertain. Germline CDR1 is MNHNY and CDR2 is SVGAGI (reference sequence). V gave up 2 bases and J gave up 5 bases, with 9 bases separating them. The CDR3 extends over 13 amino acids. Here the CDR3 DNA reads TGTGCCAGCAGTTACCTGGGTAGGGAGACCCAGTACTTC. Protein product: CASSYLGRETQYF.

V usage is TRBV4-1 and J usage is TRBJ2-7; the D gene is possibly TRBD2 (6 bases). Trimming pared 0 bases from V and 0 bases from J, leaving 12 bases between. Germline V gene sequence: CDR1 MGHRA, CDR2 YSYEKL. The CDR3 runs 16 residues. CDR3 amino acids: CASSQDGIGSSYEQYF. The CDR3 DNA sequence: TGCGCCAGCAGCCAAGATGGGATCGGGAGCTCCTACGAGCAGTACTTC.

For this clone: The sample holds other DNA sequences that translate to the same CDR3. The genes are TRBV5-6 and TRBJ2-3; D gene ambiguous. CDR1 SGHDT and CDR2 YYEEEE come from the germline V gene. Trimming left V 2 bases short and J 1 base short, with 8 bases between. The CDR3 is 14 residues long. The DNA of the CDR3 is TGTGCCAGCAGCTTCGGATCGGGCACAGATACGCAGTATTTT. Residues: CASSFGSGTDTQYF.

This sequence joins TRBV27 and TRBJ2-7, with D possibly TRBD1 on 5 matching bases. Germline V lookup: CDR1 MNHEY, CDR2 SMNVEV (reference sequence). This CDR3 spans 15 amino acids. Trimming stripped 0 bases from V and 0 bases from J, with 9 bases between. In nucleotides, the CDR3 is TGTGCCAGCAGTTTATCGGGGCTCCCCTCCTACGAGCAGTACTTC. It translates to CASSLSGLPSYEQYF.

This chain connects TRBV13 to TRBJ2-7, with D unresolved. The length of the CDR3 is 12 residues. Per germline, CDR1 PRHDT and CDR2 FYEKMQ (reference sequence). Trimming took 3 bases from V and 7 from J, leaving 10 bases between them. CDR3 amino acids: CASSFPSGEQYF. The CDR3 bases are TGTGCCAGCAGCTTTCCTTCTGGGGAGCAGTACTTC. The whole variable domain, filled in from reference TRBV13 and TRBJ2-7, reads AAGVIQSPRHLIKEKRETATLKCYPIPRHDTVYWYQQGPGQDPQFLISFYEKMQSDKGSIPDRFSAQQFSDYHSELNMSSLELGDSALYFCASSFPSGEQYFGPGTRLTVT.

The chain joins TRBV5-6 to TRBJ2-1, with no clear D. The V end was cut by 0 bases, the J end by 8 bases, with 12 bases between. This CDR3 has 14 amino acids. The germline V gene has CDR1 SGHDT and CDR2 YYEEEE. The chain's CDR3 is CASSLGPRSDEQFF. As DNA, the CDR3 is TGTGCCAGCAGCTTGGGGCCCCGATCAGATGAGCAGTTCTTC.

This chain joins TRBV12-5 and TRBJ2-5; unclear D gene. Germline loops: CDR1 LGHNT, CDR2 FRNRAP. This CDR3 contains 13 residues. Trimming cost V 7 bases and J 2 bases, with 11 bases left between them. The CDR3 region has the DNA TGTGCTAGTGCTTGGGCGGATCAAGAGACCCAGTACTTC. Translation gives CASAWADQETQYF.

This sequence joins TRBV14 and TRBJ2-7, with D possibly matching TRBD2 (6 bases). Germline V lookup: CDR1 SGHDN, CDR2 FVKESK. The CDR3 covers 16 residues. V was clipped by 3 bases and J by 2 bases, with 17 bases between them. CDR3 sequence: CASSHRGGTHPYEQYF. The CDR3 coding sequence is TGTGCCAGCAGCCACCGTGGAGGGACTCACCCCTACGAGCAGTACTTC. The full variable domain, completed using reference TRBV14 and TRBJ2-7, is EAGVTQFPSHSVIEKGQTVTLRCDPISGHDNLYWYRRVMGKEIKFLLHFVKESKQDESGMPNNRFLAERTGGTYSTLKVQPAELEDSGVYFCASSHRGGTHPYEQYFGPGTRLTVT.

J is TRBJ2-5 and V is TRBV5-1; 10 bases agree with TRBD2. Trimming at V came to 1 base and at J to 9 bases, leaving 9 bases not matched to a gene. The CDR3 is 15 residues long. From germline, CDR1 is SGHRS and CDR2 YFSETQ. The CDR3 coding sequence is TGCGCCAGCAGCTTGTCTAGCGGGAGTCATATGCCCCAGTACTTC. It is translated as CASSLSSGSHMPQYF.

The chain employs TRBV7-9 and TRBJ1-1; 7 nucleotides agree with TRBD1. This CDR3 comprises 15 residues. Germline CDR1 is SEHNR and CDR2 is FQNEAQ (reference sequence). Unmatched junction bases numbered 9, after V lost 5 bases and J lost 3 bases. CDR3 in DNA: TGTGCCAGCAGCCCTCTACAGGGGCTAGACACTGAAGCTTTCTTT. It codes for CASSPLQGLDTEAFF. Together with reference TRBV7-9 and TRBJ1-1, the CDR3 gives the full variable domain: DTGVSQNPRHKITKRGQNVTFRCDPISEHNRLYWYRQTLGQGPEFLTYFQNEAQLEKSRLLSDRFSAERPKGSFSTLEIQRTEQGDSAMYLCASSPLQGLDTEAFFGQGTRLTVV.

Here the CDR3 reads CASSRPRLVFSGANVLTF. The DNA for the CDR3 is TGTGCCAGCAGTCGCCCTCGGCTCGTCTTCTCTGGGGCCAACGTCCTGACTTTC. This chain uses TRBV6-7 with TRBJ2-6, with unresolved D. TRBV6-7 is treated as an ORF (open reading frame) with a function not yet certain. Trimming removed 5 bases at V and 0 bases at J, with 17 bases between. The CDR3 extends over 18 amino acids.

The chain combines TRBV5-6 with TRBJ1-3; TRBD1 matches 9 bases. Losses at the gene ends were 10 bases for V and 0 bases for J; bases not matched to a gene: 2. Per the germline V gene, CDR1 is SGHDT and CDR2 is YYEEEE. The CDR3 covers 13 residues. The CDR3 region is CAGQGFSGNTIYF. CDR3 DNA sequence: TGTGCCGGACAGGGGTTCTCTGGAAACACCATATATTTT.

The CDR3 nucleotides read TGTGCCAGCAGTTACTCGGGATCCTTCTACGAGCAGTACTTC. Translating gives CASSYSGSFYEQYF. This chain links TRBV6-6 with TRBJ2-7, with unresolved D. CDR3 size: 14 residues. Trimming removed 0 bases from V and 3 bases from J, with 9 bases in between. Germline assignment: CDR1 MNHNY and CDR2 SVGAGI (reference sequence).

This clone was recorded only once. The J gene is TRBJ2-5, the V gene TRBV4-3; 7 bases fit TRBD2. The CDR3 contains 14 residues. Germline V gene lookup returns CDR1 LGHNA and CDR2 YSLEER. With 3 bases clipped from V and 8 bases from J, the junction kept 9 bases outside the gene matches. In DNA form, the CDR3 reads TGCGCCAGCAGCCAGTGGGGCAGGGAGGGTACCCAGTACTTC. It specifies CASSQWGREGTQYF.

As for this clone: Other nucleotide sequences in the sample specify the same CDR3. V and J are TRBV7-9 and TRBJ2-3; D is unresolved. V was shortened by 5 bases and J by 3 bases, with 6 bases between the two germline ends. Germline V lookup: CDR1 SEHNR, CDR2 FQNEAQ (reference sequence). This CDR3 comprises 12 residues. DNA for the CDR3: TGTGCCAGCAGCCCAAGGACAGATACGCAGTATTTT. It yields the protein CASSPRTDTQYF.

The chain has TRBV2 and TRBJ2-3; D is ambiguous. V was clipped by 7 bases and J by 0 bases, with 11 bases between them. CDR3 size: 14 residues. Germline CDR1 is SNHLY and CDR2 is FYNNEI. As DNA, the CDR3 is TGTGCCAGCAAGGAAGAGGCTAGCACAGATACGCAGTATTTT. Translating it yields CASKEEASTDTQYF. Complete variable domain (other parts from reference TRBV2 and TRBJ2-3): EPEVTQTPSHQVTQMGQEVILRCVPISNHLYFYWYRQILGQKVEFLVSFYNNEISEKSEIFDDQFSVERPDGSNFTLKIRSTKLEDSAMYFCASKEEASTDTQYFGPGTRLTVL.

This chain links TRBV6-1 with TRBJ1-3, with D perhaps TRBD1 (5 bases). This CDR3 region has 15 residues. Trimming pared 4 bases from V and 7 bases from J, leaving 17 bases between. Per the germline V gene, CDR1 is MNHNS and CDR2 is SASEGT. The CDR3 loop is CASSGPGREANTIYF. As DNA, the CDR3 is TGTGCCAGCAGTGGCCCGGGACGGGAGGCCAACACCATATATTTT.

This clone was seen only once. The chain combines TRBV7-2 with TRBJ1-2; perhaps TRBD1 as D (5 bases). V was cut by 0 bases and J by 8 bases, with 16 bases left in between. This CDR3 comprises 15 residues. Looked up from germline, CDR1 is SGHTA and CDR2 is FQGNSA. The CDR3 DNA reads TGTGCCAGCAGCTTAGCCCCGTGGGGCGCGGGGGGCTACACCTTC. Amino acid sequence: CASSLAPWGAGGYTF.

This clone has only a few counts. The chain recombines TRBV4-1 with TRBJ1-3; D not certain. Germline V gene sequence: CDR1 MGHRA, CDR2 YSYEKL. The V and J ends lost 2 bases and 2 bases respectively, with 13 bases between them. This CDR3 contains 16 residues. The CDR3 protein is CASSQMGAPAGNTIYF. DNA for the CDR3: TGCGCCAGCAGCCAAATGGGAGCACCCGCTGGAAACACCATATATTTT.

The CDR3 DNA reads as TGTGCCAGCAGCTTAGGACTAGAGGTCCCGCAGTTCTTC. Protein: CASSLGLEVPQFF. The V gene is TRBV7-9, the J gene TRBJ2-1; D might be TRBD2 (6 bases). V was pared by 1 base and J by 12 bases, with 13 bases between. Per germline, CDR1 SEHNR and CDR2 FQNEAQ (reference sequence). The CDR3 covers 13 residues.

Of note for this clone: The identical CDR3 is also encoded by other nucleotide sequences in the sample. V and J are TRBV30 and TRBJ1-5; 9 nucleotides line up with TRBD1. There are 14 residues in the CDR3. V lost 1 base, J lost 5 bases, and 3 bases stayed unmatched. CDR1 is GTSNPN and CDR2 is SVGIG in the germline V gene (reference sequence). CDR3 sequence reads: CAWSGTGGYQPQHF. CDR3 DNA sequence: TGTGCCTGGAGTGGTACAGGGGGCTATCAGCCCCAGCATTTT.